What follows are 12 T cell receptor beta chains derived from one specimen sequenced in a study of T-cell memory formation after mild COVID-19. TCRdb reprocessed the 5' RACE reads with MiXCR, giving one entry per CDR3 protein. In the table there are about 270,000 distinct CDR3 sequences, 16% of which are singletons. The sample taken for sequencing was PBMCs or a T cell subset sorted from them (not recorded which). The receptors stem from a man younger than 30 who had mild COVID-19 (a few samples of this study predate the infection). Cell type and time point are not known.

The chain is built from TRBV5-1 and TRBJ2-7; unclear D gene. Germline CDR1 is SGHRS and CDR2 is YFSETQ. V lost 0 bases and J 0 bases, leaving 4 bases between the germline ends. The CDR3 has 13 residues. The CDR3 sequence is CASSLEVSYEQYF. In nucleotides, the CDR3 is TGCGCCAGCAGCTTGGAGGTCTCCTACGAGCAGTACTTC.

V gene TRBV19 combines with J gene TRBJ2-4; maybe TRBD1 (6 bases). The CDR3 covers 13 residues. Between the trimmed V and J ends, which lost 4 bases and 8 bases, there was a span of 12 bases. Germline values: CDR1 LNHDA, CDR2 SQIVND (reference sequence). This CDR3 reads CASSTHRVDIQYF. The CDR3 coding sequence is TGTGCCAGTAGTACCCACAGGGTCGACATTCAGTACTTC.

The CDR3 sequence is CSAREAPGGGNQPQHF. CDR3 DNA: TGCAGTGCTAGAGAGGCGCCGGGGGGTGGTAATCAGCCCCAGCATTTT. V usage is TRBV20-1 and J usage is TRBJ1-5; D possibly corresponds to TRBD1 (5 bases). The germline V gene has CDR1 DFQATT and CDR2 SNEGSKA (reference sequence). This CDR3 is 16 amino acids long. V was pared by 0 bases and J by 4 bases, with 16 bases between.

The chain is built from TRBV29-1 and TRBJ2-7; 10 bases map to TRBD1. V lost 0 bases to trimming and J lost 3 bases; unmatched junction nucleotides: 2. The CDR3 consists of 14 residues. Germline V gene sequence: CDR1 SQVTM, CDR2 ANQGSEA. DNA for the CDR3: TGCAGCGTTGAAGAAGACAGGGGGCGCTACGAGCAGTACTTC. It codes for CSVEEDRGRYEQYF.

This rearrangement joins TRBV7-2 to TRBJ2-5, with TRBD1 matching 12 bases. The CDR3 is made up of 16 amino acids. Germline V gives CDR1 SGHTA, CDR2 FQGNSA. V was clipped by 1 base and J by 2 bases; unmatched bases: 2. CDR3 in amino acids: CASSLGDRGPQETQYF. The CDR3 DNA follows: TGTGCCAGCAGCTTAGGGGACAGGGGGCCTCAAGAGACCCAGTACTTC.

The chain uses TRBV12-3 or TRBV12-4 and TRBJ1-5, with D uncertain. V lost 2 bases, J lost 2 bases, and 7 bases lay in between. This CDR3 has 14 amino acids. In DNA, the CDR3 is TGTGCCAGCAGTTTAACTCTCCGCAATCAGCCCCAGCATTTT. Protein: CASSLTLRNQPQHF.

The chain is built from TRBV5-1 and TRBJ2-5; D may be TRBD1 (6 bases). The length of the CDR3 is 15 residues. The germline V and J ends were trimmed by 0 bases and 4 bases, with 13 bases remaining between them. The germline gives CDR1 SGHRS, CDR2 YFSETQ. Here the CDR3 reads CASSLGGGSGETQYF. As DNA, the CDR3 is TGCGCCAGCAGCTTGGGAGGGGGTTCTGGAGAGACCCAGTACTTC.

The V call is TRBV6-2 or TRBV6-3, the J call TRBJ2-7, with 10 bases fitting TRBD2. Trimming removed 8 bases from V and 1 base from J; junction bases left unmatched: 2. The CDR3 extends over 13 amino acids. Germline loops: CDR1 MNHEY, CDR2 SVGEGT. The CDR3 coding sequence is TGTGCCAGCGGACTAGCGGTATCCTACGAGCAGTACTTC. Translating gives CASGLAVSYEQYF.

This clonotype was counted a few times. One end of the junction fails to match germline, which may point to a read error. This chain links TRBV29-1 with TRBJ1-2, with 9 nucleotides matching TRBD1. There are 15 residues in the CDR3. The V gene's germline CDR1 is SQVTM and CDR2 ANQGSEA. CDR3 bases: TGCAGCGTAGAAGATCGGACAGGGGCTAACTATGGCTACACCTTC. Translation: CSVEDRTGANYGYTF.

The chain employs TRBV4-1 and TRBJ2-7; 7 nucleotides match TRBD2. J gave up 3 bases and V 1 base, and 9 bases lay outside the gene matches. The CDR3 spans 16 residues. The V gene's germline CDR1 is MGHRA and CDR2 YSYEKL. The CDR3 DNA is TGCGCCAGCAGCCAAGGCCGGGGACTATCGGACTACGAGCAGTACTTC. Translated, it gives CASSQGRGLSDYEQYF.

This clonotype was detected a few times. The chain uses TRBV28 and TRBJ2-1; D unclear. The CDR3 is 12 residues long. V lost 6 bases and J 7 bases, leaving 10 bases between the germline ends. Per the germline V gene, CDR1 is MDHEN and CDR2 is SYDVKM. This chain's CDR3 is CASRFLANEQFF. As DNA, the CDR3 is TGTGCCAGCAGATTTCTCGCGAATGAGCAGTTCTTC.

This clonotype was observed a few times. The chain carries TRBV6-2 or TRBV6-3 and TRBJ2-5; D is undetermined. The germline V gene encodes CDR1 MNHEY and CDR2 SVGEGT. This CDR3 is 19 amino acids long. Trimming shortened V by 0 bases and J by 2 bases, and 22 bases separated the two germline ends. In DNA form, the CDR3 reads TGTGCCAGCAGTTACTCGTTGGGGTCGACCCGGCATGAACAAGAGACCCAGTACTTC. The encoded protein is CASSYSLGSTRHEQETQYF.